This is a list of T cell receptor beta chains from one sample in a study of CD8+ T cells in alopecia areata. Sequencing used immunoSEQ multiplex PCR; TCRdb keeps in-frame clones, though not all of them. The sample has around 100,000 clones, roughly two fifths seen once. The sample taken for sequencing was CD4+ T cells sorted from blood. The source is a human donor with alopecia areata. Each CDR3 is given with its conserved first and last residue. The order of the fields is V gene, J gene, D gene, clone size, CDR3 DNA, CDR3 protein. The D gene is left open where the match is weak. Not all rows give a size; the values are once, few, many and, for expanded clones, a class.

V: TRBV6-1
J: TRBJ2-3
D: TRBD2
size: .
DNA: TGTGCCAGCAGTGTGACTAGCGGGTCTTCAGATACGCAGTATTTT
CDR3: CASSVTSGSSDTQYF

V: TRBV4-2
J: TRBJ2-3
D: .
size: .
DNA: TGTGCCAGCAGCCAACGGGGACAAACACGCGCAGATACGCAGTATTTT
CDR3: CASSQRGQTRADTQYF

V: TRBV7-2
J: TRBJ2-1
D: TRBD1
size: .
DNA: TGTGCCAGCAGCTCCCTATACCGGGACAGATTTTACAATGAGCAGTTCTTC
CDR3: CASSSLYRDRFYNEQFF

V: TRBV4-2
J: TRBJ2-5
D: TRBD1
size: .
DNA: TGTGCCAGCAGCCAAGATACGGGACAGGGTAAAGAGACCCAGTACTTC
CDR3: CASSQDTGQGKETQYF

V: TRBV5-4
J: TRBJ2-2
D: .
size: .
DNA: TGTGCCAGCAGCTTGTACGTTACCGGGGAGCTGTTTTTT
CDR3: CASSLYVTGELFF

V: TRBV10-2
J: TRBJ2-4
D: .
size: few
DNA: TGCGCCAGCAGTGAGCTGCAGGGGAAAGCCAAAAACATTCAGTACTTC
CDR3: CASSELQGKAKNIQYF

V: TRBV2
J: TRBJ2-7
D: TRBD2
size: .
DNA: TGTGCCAGCGGCGGGGGGCGATACGAGCAGTACTTC
CDR3: CASGGGRYEQYF

V: TRBV7-7
J: TRBJ2-5
D: TRBD2
size: .
DNA: TGTGCCAGCAGCCTAGATGCTAGCGGGAGTAAAGAGACCCAGTACTTC
CDR3: CASSLDASGSKETQYF

V: TRBV10-2
J: TRBJ2-2
D: .
size: .
DNA: TGCGCCAGCAGCAAACGACAGGGAGGAAACACCGGGGAGCTGTTTTTT
CDR3: CASSKRQGGNTGELFF

V: TRBV5-1
J: TRBJ2-1
D: .
size: .
DNA: TGCGCCAGCAGCTTGGGGACTACTTACAATGAGCAGTTCTTC
CDR3: CASSLGTTYNEQFF

V: TRBV5-1
J: TRBJ2-4
D: .
size: .
DNA: TGCGCCAGCAGCGCCGGGACGGATGATAGACTAGCCAAAAACATTCAGTACTTC
CDR3: CASSAGTDDRLAKNIQYF

V: TRBV7-2
J: TRBJ2-3
D: TRBD2
size: few
DNA: TGTGCCAGCAGCCGTAGCGGGAGGGCAGATACGCAGTATTTT
CDR3: CASSRSGRADTQYF

V: TRBV4-3
J: TRBJ1-6
D: .
size: .
DNA: TGCGCCAGCAGCCGATCCGGGGACATAAGCAATTCACCCCTCCACTTT
CDR3: CASSRSGDISNSPLHF

V: TRBV29-1
J: TRBJ2-1
D: .
size: .
DNA: TGCAGCGCCATTAGTAGTACTGGGGGGAATGAGCAGTTCTTC
CDR3: CSAISSTGGNEQFF

V: TRBV28
J: TRBJ2-1
D: .
size: many
DNA: TGTGCCAGCAGCCGCCGGGCTAGTGGGAATGAGCAGTTCTTC
CDR3: CASSRRASGNEQFF

V: TRBV6-5
J: TRBJ2-7
D: .
size: once
DNA: TGTGCCAGCACCGCAAGGGGGTACGAGCAGTACTTC
CDR3: CASTARGYEQYF

V: TRBV19
J: TRBJ2-7
D: TRBD2
size: .
DNA: TGTGCCAACGTAAAGGGACTATCCTCCTACGAGCAGTACTTC
CDR3: CANVKGLSSYEQYF

V: TRBV6-5
J: TRBJ2-7
D: .
size: .
DNA: TGTGCCAGCAGTTACGACAGTCCCTCCTACGAGCAGTACTTC
CDR3: CASSYDSPSYEQYF

V: TRBV7-2
J: TRBJ2-7
D: .
size: .
DNA: TGTGCCAGCAGCTTAAGCCGCGGTAGGGCGGCCTACGAGCAGTACTTC
CDR3: CASSLSRGRAAYEQYF

V: TRBV28
J: TRBJ2-2
D: .
size: many
DNA: TGTGCCAGCAGTTTGGCAACTAGAAACACCGGGGAGCTGTTTTTT
CDR3: CASSLATRNTGELFF

V: TRBV29-1
J: TRBJ2-1
D: TRBD1
size: few
DNA: TGCAGCGTTTGGGGGCAGGGGGCCTCCTTTTACAATGAGCAGTTCTTC
CDR3: CSVWGQGASFYNEQFF

V: TRBV29-1
J: TRBJ1-5
D: TRBD1
size: .
DNA: TGCAGCGTAACCGGGACAGGGGGCGATCAGCCCCAGCATTTT
CDR3: CSVTGTGGDQPQHF

V: TRBV29-1
J: TRBJ2-7
D: .
size: few
DNA: TGCAGCGTTGAAGAACGGGACAAGGTCTACGAGCAGTACTTC
CDR3: CSVEERDKVYEQYF

V: TRBV9
J: TRBJ2-2
D: .
size: .
DNA: TGTGCCAGCAGCCCTCGCCCCCGGGAGCTGTTTTTT
CDR3: CASSPRPRELFF

V: TRBV7-9
J: TRBJ2-2
D: TRBD1
size: few
DNA: TGTGCCAGCAGCTCCCGGACAGGGGATACCGGGGAGCTGTTTTTT
CDR3: CASSSRTGDTGELFF

V: TRBV15
J: TRBJ2-3
D: .
size: many
DNA: TGTGCCACCAGCAGAGTAGGGGGAACAGATACGCAGTATTTT
CDR3: CATSRVGGTDTQYF

V: TRBV5-1
J: TRBJ2-7
D: .
size: .
DNA: TGCGCCAGCAGCTTGGAGGGGCCTGGGGTGCAGTACTTC
CDR3: CASSLEGPGVQYF

V: TRBV19
J: TRBJ2-5
D: .
size: .
DNA: TGTGCCAGTAGTCGTCAACAGGGCCAAGAGACCCAGTACTTC
CDR3: CASSRQQGQETQYF

V: TRBV23-1
J: TRBJ1-4
D: TRBD1
size: .
DNA: TGCGCCAGCAGTCAAACCAACAGGGGGCGACCCGAAAAACTGTTTTTT
CDR3: CASSQTNRGRPEKLFF

V: TRBV29-1
J: TRBJ1-2
D: .
size: few
DNA: TGCAGCGTTGTGTGGCAGTCCTATGGCTACACCTTC
CDR3: CSVVWQSYGYTF

V: TRBV5-1
J: TRBJ2-5
D: .
size: .
DNA: TGCGCCAGCAGCTTGGAAGTTAGGGGAGAGACCCAGTACTTC
CDR3: CASSLEVRGETQYF

V: TRBV5-1
J: TRBJ1-2
D: TRBD1
size: .
DNA: TGCGCCAGCAGCCTGGGACAGCCAGCTAACTATGGCTACACCTTC
CDR3: CASSLGQPANYGYTF

V: TRBV6-1
J: TRBJ2-3
D: .
size: .
DNA: TGTGCCAGCTGGGGAGGAGGAGATACGCAGTATTTT
CDR3: CASWGGGDTQYF

V: TRBV6-5
J: TRBJ1-5
D: .
size: .
DNA: TGTGCCAGCAGCCAGCAGGGATATCAGCCCCAGCATTTT
CDR3: CASSQQGYQPQHF

V: TRBV30
J: TRBJ1-2
D: .
size: .
DNA: TGTGCCTTCAACAGGGTCGTTGGGGATGGCTACACCTTC
CDR3: CAFNRVVGDGYTF

V: TRBV5-1
J: TRBJ1-2
D: .
size: .
DNA: TGCGCCAGCAGCTCAAACCCCCAGCCCGCTAACTATGGCTACACCTTC
CDR3: CASSSNPQPANYGYTF

V: TRBV15
J: TRBJ2-6
D: .
size: few
DNA: TGTGCCACCAGCAGGGAGACGGGACCCTCTGGGGCCAACGTCCTGACTTTC
CDR3: CATSRETGPSGANVLTF

V: TRBV7-9
J: TRBJ2-1
D: TRBD2
size: .
DNA: TGTGCCAGCAGCTTTGGACTAGCGGGAGGGCCCTCCTACAATGAGCAGTTCTTC
CDR3: CASSFGLAGGPSYNEQFF

V: TRBV5-4
J: TRBJ1-2
D: TRBD1
size: .
DNA: TGTGCCAGCAGTGACGGACAGGGCTATGGCTACACCTTC
CDR3: CASSDGQGYGYTF

V: TRBV18
J: TRBJ2-7
D: TRBD1
size: .
DNA: TGTGCCAGCTCACCATTCATTCCGGGACAGGGCAACGACGAGCAGTACTTC
CDR3: CASSPFIPGQGNDEQYF

V: TRBV6-6
J: TRBJ2-1
D: TRBD2
size: .
DNA: TGTGCCAGCAGTTACGGCGGGAGAAGCTCCTACAATGAGCAGTTCTTC
CDR3: CASSYGGRSSYNEQFF

V: TRBV5-1
J: TRBJ2-1
D: TRBD2
size: .
DNA: TGCGCCAGCAGCTTAGGACTAGCGGCGGACAATGAGCAGTTCTTC
CDR3: CASSLGLAADNEQFF

V: TRBV18
J: TRBJ2-1
D: TRBD2
size: .
DNA: TGTGCCAGCTCACCCGTTACTAGCGGGAACTACAATGAGCAGTTCTTC
CDR3: CASSPVTSGNYNEQFF

V: TRBV30
J: TRBJ1-4
D: .
size: .
DNA: TGTGCCTGGAGTCGGCAGCTTAATGAAAAACTGTTTTTT
CDR3: CAWSRQLNEKLFF

V: TRBV19
J: TRBJ2-3
D: .
size: few
DNA: TGTGCCAGTAGGATCAGGGATCTTTCAGATACGCAGTATTTT
CDR3: CASRIRDLSDTQYF

V: TRBV30
J: TRBJ1-5
D: TRBD1
size: few
DNA: TGTGCCTGGAGTGTGCCTCCCTCCGGGACAGGGATTGGTCAGCCCCAGCATTTT
CDR3: CAWSVPPSGTGIGQPQHF

V: TRBV7-7
J: TRBJ2-7
D: .
size: once
DNA: TGTGCCAGCAGCCACCCCGGTTCCAGTCCGGCTAGTGGGTATATTTGCGAGCAGTACTTC
CDR3: CASSHPGSSPASGYICEQYF

V: TRBV5-6
J: TRBJ1-6
D: .
size: .
DNA: TGTGCCAGCAGCTCCAGACTCGCCTCCTATAATTCACCCCTCCACTTT
CDR3: CASSSRLASYNSPLHF

V: TRBV5-1
J: TRBJ2-1
D: TRBD1
size: few
DNA: TGCGCCAGCAGCGAAGGGACAGGGGGCTACAATGAGCAGTTCTTC
CDR3: CASSEGTGGYNEQFF

V: TRBV28
J: TRBJ2-5
D: .
size: many
DNA: TGTGCCACAAGACGGGCAGGGAACGGAGAGACCCAGTACTTC
CDR3: CATRRAGNGETQYF

V: TRBV4-1
J: TRBJ2-3
D: TRBD1
size: .
DNA: TGCGCCAGCAGCCTCATCGTAGGGGGCGCTTCGGCCCAGTATTTT
CDR3: CASSLIVGGASAQYF

V: TRBV28
J: TRBJ2-3
D: .
size: few
DNA: TGTGCCAGCAGAGAGGGGTTTGATACGCAGTATTTT
CDR3: CASREGFDTQYF